A single T cell receptor (beta chain) is shown here with its context. No antigen is known for it. No much larger clone exists at a distance of one base, and base qualities are not known. These data come from a study of blood T cell repertoires in COVID-19 (dated by TCRdb to between 2020 and 2021). Turning to the overall study: Samples covering the acute and convalescent phases of COVID-19 were provided by collaborators in the United States, Italy and Spain. Where available, HLA class I and class II types were obtained from metadata supplied by the sample provider rather than from assay-based typing. The prospective study material was composed of cDNA or gDNA derived from T cells, B-cell-depleted T cells, or PBMCs. Subjects who had been exposed to COVID-19, were actively infected with it, or had recovered from it provided the deeply sampled blood TCRbeta repertoires that made up the dataset. The samples were drawn from two sources: the first 160 participants of the ongoing ImmuneRACE study, and about 1,300 subjects contributed by 6 global collaborators. Sample metadata almost always included a de-identified subject ID, COVID-19 status, age in years and sex. The repertoires were released in a freely available public database meant as a resource for research on the immune response to SARS-CoV-2.

General findings and caveats noted by the study authors: Clinical and demographic metadata were provided uncurated, with the amount varying by source and participant.

The V end loses 2 bases and the J end loses 8 bases, and a stretch of 9 bases separates them. The CDR3, cysteine through phenylalanine, is 12 amino acids long. Only the CDR3 DNA is retained, 36 bases long and in frame from the first base. The germline V gene sets CDR1 to SNHLY and CDR2 to FYNNEI. The collaborating institutions used their own protocols to collect whole blood in K2EDTA tubes. Collaborator samples were shipped for TCRbeta analysis as frozen whole blood, isolated PBMCs, or DNA extracted from either sample type. TCRbeta CDR3 regions were amplified from genomic DNA by means of the immunoSEQ Assay, a bias-controlled multiplex PCR. The paper's data handling went like this. The number of nucleated cells in each sample was estimated by amplification of reference gene primers within the assay. To quantify the absolute abundance of each unique TCRbeta CDR3 rearrangement, sequence reads were collapsed and filtered. For each sample, productive Simpson clonality was calculated as the square root of Simpson's diversity index across productive rearrangements. This immuneACCESS table, as held by TCRdb, lists in-frame sequences with V and J called but not all clones. Of the missing ones, under half trace to an unresolved V gene in checked studies; the others have no known cause. That table gives V, J and clone size, and the DNA gave D and trimming. The sample contains about 220,000 clones, roughly 80% of them found a single time. The ten largest clones capture around 2% of the sample.

Material for sequencing was peripheral blood. This receptor chain uses TRBV2 and TRBJ1-2, and perhaps TRBD1 as D gene, on 6 matching bases. The source of this sequence is a woman aged 60-75 years with acute or convalescent COVID-19. Here is the DNA: TGTGCCAGCAGTGAATCAGGGGCCGGCTACACCTTC. It specifies CASSESGAGYTF.